These 21 T cell receptor beta chains were sequenced from one sample in a study of T-cell memory formation after mild COVID-19. TCRdb re-analysed the 5' RACE reads in MiXCR, keeping a single row per CDR3 protein. The repertoire holds roughly 180,000 distinct CDR3 sequences, with roughly 20% as singletons. Sequencing input: PBMCs or a T cell subset sorted from them (not recorded which). These TCRs come from a man between 18 and 35 years old who had mild COVID-19 (a few samples of this study predate the infection). Cell type and time point are not known.

This clonotype was counted between two and nine times. This rearrangement joins TRBV7-2 to TRBJ2-2, with 9 nucleotides matching TRBD2. Germline-derived CDR1 and CDR2 are SGHTA and FQGNSA. Germline trimming cut 5 bases from V and 4 bases from J; bases unmatched to any gene: 5. This CDR3 has 15 residues. The CDR3 nucleotides are TGTGCCAGCAGCCCGAGCGGGGGGCGCACCGGGGAGCTGTTTTTT. Encoded protein: CASSPSGGRTGELFF.

The chain carries TRBV7-2 and TRBJ1-2, with D uncertain. The V end was cut by 3 bases, the J end by 0 bases, with 2 bases between. The CDR3 consists of 12 residues. The germline V gene encodes CDR1 SGHTA and CDR2 FQGNSA. CDR3 in DNA: TGTGCCAGCAGCTTTACTAACTATGGCTACACCTTC. As protein: CASSFTNYGYTF.

The chain is built from TRBV20-1 and TRBJ1-5; no reliable D call. The CDR3 spans 13 residues. Germline V gene data show CDR1 as DFQATT and CDR2 as SNEGSKA (reference sequence). The V gene lost 3 bases and the J gene lost 2 bases, with 8 bases spanning the gap. The CDR3 nucleotides are TGCAGTGCTAGTCGTGGGGGCAATCAGCCCCAGCATTTT. It is translated as CSASRGGNQPQHF.

The chain combines TRBV9 with TRBJ2-6; the D is unclear. The CDR3 length is 15 residues. V lost 0 bases and J lost 2, with 6 bases in between. Germline V gene lookup returns CDR1 SGDLS and CDR2 YYNGEE. The CDR3, as DNA: TGTGCCAGCAGCGTAGGGGGAACTGGGGCCAACGTCCTGACTTTC. Translating it yields CASSVGGTGANVLTF.

This clonotype was observed a handful of times. CDR3 nucleotides: TGTGCCAGCAGCCTCATGGTCCAGGGGGGCTACAATGAGCAGTTCTTC. Its translation: CASSLMVQGGYNEQFF. The genes are TRBV3-1 and TRBJ2-1; maybe TRBD1 (7 bases). The germline V and J ends were trimmed by 4 bases and 3 bases, with 16 bases remaining between them. CDR1 LGHDT and CDR2 YNNKEL come from the germline V gene (reference sequence). The length of the CDR3 is 16 residues.

This clonotype appeared a few times. V is TRBV5-1 and J is TRBJ2-3; no clear D. Per germline, CDR1 SGHRS and CDR2 YFSETQ. The ends were cut back, 2 bases at V and 6 bases at J, with 22 bases in the middle. The CDR3 is 17 residues long. CDR3 residues: CASSFPVGNVLADTQYF. As DNA, the CDR3 is TGCGCCAGCAGCTTCCCCGTGGGGAACGTACTCGCCGATACGCAGTATTTT.

The chain couples TRBV5-1 to TRBJ2-7, with 7 bases aligning to TRBD1. The germline gives CDR1 SGHRS, CDR2 YFSETQ. V was pared by 4 bases and J by 5 bases, with 3 bases of the junction left unmatched. This CDR3 has 12 amino acids. The DNA of the CDR3 is TGCGCCAGCAGCATCGACAGGGACGAGCAGTACTTC. Its translation: CASSIDRDEQYF.

DNA of the CDR3: TGCGCCAGCGGGGGCCGGGACAGGGTGAAAGATACGCAGTATTTT. Its protein product is CASGGRDRVKDTQYF. V gene TRBV5-1 combines with J gene TRBJ2-3, with TRBD1 identical over 9 bases. This CDR3 contains 15 residues. CDR1 SGHRS and CDR2 YFSETQ come from the germline V gene. Trimming at V came to 7 bases and at J to 5 bases, leaving 11 bases not matched to a gene.

This clonotype was found a few times. The chain recombines TRBV5-1 with TRBJ2-3, with 15 bases identical to TRBD2. This CDR3 region has 16 residues. Germline V lookup: CDR1 SGHRS, CDR2 YFSETQ. After removal of 5 bases from V and 7 bases from J, the junction contained 8 bases not matched to a gene. The CDR3 loop reads CASREGTSGGQNTQYF. For the CDR3, the DNA is TGCGCCAGCAGGGAAGGGACTAGCGGGGGGCAAAATACGCAGTATTTT.

The chain uses TRBV10-3 and TRBJ2-4, with TRBD1 as a possible D gene (7 bases). Germline CDR1 reads ENHRY; CDR2 reads SYGVKD. The CDR3 is 14 amino acids. With 5 bases removed from V and 8 bases from J, the gap between germline ends came to 16 bases. CDR3 nucleotide sequence: TGTGCCATCAGTAGCAGGGGGGTCGGGGACATTCAGTACTTC. Residues: CAISSRGVGDIQYF.

The genes are TRBV6-2 or TRBV6-3 and TRBJ2-1; 7 bases map to TRBD2. Germline V lookup: CDR1 MNHEY, CDR2 SVGEGT. The trim removed 2 bases at V and 5 bases at J, leaving 6 bases unmatched. The CDR3 extends over 15 amino acids. In DNA, the CDR3 is TGTGCCAGCAGTTACCCCCAAGCGGGGCACAATGAGCAGTTCTTC. This encodes CASSYPQAGHNEQFF.

The chain joins TRBV29-1 to TRBJ1-1, with a possible D match to TRBD1 (5 bases). The CDR3 is made up of 14 amino acids. The V gene's germline CDR1 is SQVTM and CDR2 ANQGSEA. The ends were cut back, 0 bases at V and 5 bases at J, with 13 bases in the middle. Here the CDR3 reads CSVEEVAGQTEAFF. The CDR3 nucleotides read TGCAGCGTTGAAGAGGTAGCAGGGCAAACTGAAGCTTTCTTT.

This clonotype appeared a few times. The V and J genes are TRBV7-3 and TRBJ2-2; TRBD2 agrees at 8 bases. Germline CDR1 SGHTA, CDR2 FQGTGA. The CDR3 is 15 residues long. Trimming took 2 bases from V and 4 from J; bases not matched to a gene: 3. DNA of the CDR3: TGTGCCAGCAGCTTATCAGCGGGGGTCACCGGGGAGCTGTTTTTT. This gives the protein CASSLSAGVTGELFF.

This chain links TRBV6-5 with TRBJ1-2; perhaps TRBD1 as D (6 bases). Germline-derived CDR1 and CDR2 are MNHEY and SVGAGI. V lost 6 bases and J 5 bases, leaving 13 bases between the germline ends. The CDR3 loop spans 13 amino acids. CDR3 nucleotides: TGTGCCAGCAGGGACAGCATCGCTTATGGCTACACCTTC. This gives the protein CASRDSIAYGYTF.

The chain uses TRBV2 and TRBJ2-3, with D possibly being TRBD2 (6 bases). CDR3 length: 15 amino acids. Germline V CDR1 and CDR2: SNHLY, FYNNEI. V gave up 8 bases and J gave up 1 base, with 16 bases separating them. The CDR3 region is CASGGGAGGTDTQYF. Written as DNA, the CDR3 is TGTGCCAGCGGTGGAGGGGCCGGGGGCACAGATACGCAGTATTTT.

The chain employs TRBV14 and TRBJ2-3, with D possibly TRBD2 on 5 matching bases. This CDR3 comprises 13 residues. Trimming left V 6 bases short and J 4 bases short, with 11 bases between. CDR1 is SGHDN and CDR2 is FVKESK in the germline V gene. CDR3 in DNA: TGTGCCAGCAGTTACATCGGGGCAGATACGCAGTATTTT. It codes for CASSYIGADTQYF.

J is TRBJ1-2 and V is TRBV12-3 or TRBV12-4; 9 positions match TRBD1. The CDR3 contains 13 residues. V dropped 6 bases and J dropped 5; count of bases not matched to a gene: 4. The CDR3 DNA is TGTGCCAGCAGACCCGACAGGGGGTATGGCTACACCTTC. It yields the protein CASRPDRGYGYTF.

The DNA for the CDR3 is TGTGCCAGCAGTGCTCGGACAGGCCCAAACGGGTACAATGAGCAGTTCTTC. It codes for CASSARTGPNGYNEQFF. The V gene is TRBV2, the J gene TRBJ2-1; TRBD1 agrees at 7 bases. The CDR3 sequence is 17 residues long. CDR1 and CDR2 (germline): SNHLY, FYNNEI. Trimming took 4 bases from V and 4 from J; bases not matched to a gene: 13. The entire variable domain, with the rest obtained from reference TRBV2 and TRBJ2-1, is as follows: EPEVTQTPSHQVTQMGQEVILRCVPISNHLYFYWYRQILGQKVEFLVSFYNNEISEKSEIFDDQFSVERPDGSNFTLKIRSTKLEDSAMYFCASSARTGPNGYNEQFFGPGTRLTVL.

This clonotype was counted a few times. J is TRBJ2-3 and V is TRBV10-3; 8 bases fit TRBD2. After removal of 4 bases from V and 5 bases from J, the junction contained 8 bases not matched to a gene. From germline, CDR1 is ENHRY and CDR2 SYGVKD. The CDR3 has 15 amino acids. CDR3 coding DNA: TGTGCCATCAGTGGCAACCGGGGGGGCGGAGATACGCAGTATTTT. Protein: CAISGNRGGGDTQYF.

This clonotype was detected a few times. The genes are TRBV20-1 and TRBJ1-1, with D perhaps matching TRBD1 (5 bases). The length of the CDR3 is 15 residues. Germline-derived CDR1 and CDR2 are DFQATT and SNEGSKA (reference sequence). The V end lost 0 bases, the J end lost 9 bases, and 20 bases lay between the germline ends. The CDR3: CSARDPTGPGLKAFF. The CDR3 bases are TGCAGTGCTAGAGACCCAACGGGACCAGGCCTTAAAGCTTTCTTT.

This clonotype was picked up one time. This rearrangement joins TRBV11-2 to TRBJ2-5; no clear D gene. V gave up 3 bases and J gave up 9 bases, with 11 bases separating them. The germline V gene has CDR1 SGHAT and CDR2 FQNNGV. The CDR3 contains 12 residues. The CDR3 DNA reads TGTGCCAGCAGCTTCATCAGTTCGGCCCAGTACTTC. Translation: CASSFISSAQYF.